This is a list of T cell receptor beta chains from one sample in a study of cytomegalovirus exposure and HLA in healthy donors. Generated by immunoSEQ multiplex PCR, the TCRdb table keeps only in-frame clones and is missing some. The table includes tens of thousands of clones, about 95% detected once. Sample: PBMCs. Source of these receptors: a woman aged 18-30 years in good health and CMV-seropositive. CDR3s include the opening cysteine and the closing phenylalanine or tryptophan. Fields, in order: D gene, J gene, clone size, V gene, CDR3 DNA, CDR3 protein. The D gene is left open where the match is weak. For some rows the clone size is stated as once, few or many, or as a class when expanded; others skip it.

NA | TRBJ1-2 | NA | TRBV15 | TGTGCCACCAGCGGGGGGAGGGCTAACTATGGCTACACCTTC | CATSGGRANYGYTF
NA | TRBJ1-5 | NA | TRBV28 | TGTGCCAGCAGTTTAAGGACATTTTATAGCAATCAGCCCCAGCATTTT | CASSLRTFYSNQPQHF
TRBD2 | TRBJ2-3 | NA | TRBV10-1 | TGCGCCAGCAGTGAGTCGGCTAGCGGATACACAGATACGCAGTATTTT | CASSESASGYTDTQYF
TRBD2 | TRBJ2-7 | NA | TRBV6-4 | TGTGCCAGCAGCCGACTAGCGGGGAACTACGAGCAGTACTTC | CASSRLAGNYEQYF
NA | TRBJ2-7 | NA | TRBV6-1 | TGTGCCAGCAGCCCTAGCGAGTGGAGTAGGTGGTACTTC | CASSPSEWSRWYF
NA | TRBJ2-7 | once | TRBV27 | TGTGCCAGCAGTTTATCGGAGGGGAGCGAGCAGTACTTC | CASSLSEGSEQYF
TRBD1 | TRBJ2-7 | NA | TRBV9 | TGTGCCAGCAGCGTCGGACAGGGTCCCTACGAGCAGTACTTC | CASSVGQGPYEQYF
TRBD2 | TRBJ2-7 | NA | TRBV5-1 | TGCGCCAGTCACCTAGCGGGGGGCTACGAGCAGTACTTC | CASHLAGGYEQYF
TRBD1 | TRBJ2-7 | once | TRBV5-6 | TGTGCCAGCAGACCTCAGGGGGCCTACGAGCAGTACTTC | CASRPQGAYEQYF
TRBD1 | TRBJ2-5 | NA | TRBV6-6 | TGTGCCAGCAGGGGGACAGGGGTGTTGGAGACCCAGTACTTC | CASRGTGVLETQYF
TRBD1 | TRBJ2-7 | NA | TRBV11-1 | TGTGCCAGCAGTCGACGGACAGGGGGCGGCGAGCAGTACTTC | CASSRRTGGGEQYF
TRBD1 | TRBJ2-7 | NA | TRBV29-1 | TGCAGCATTTGCCGGGACAGATCCTACGAGCAGTACTTC | CSICRDRSYEQYF
NA | TRBJ2-7 | NA | TRBV7-2 | TGTGCCAGCAGCTTGGAGGAAGAGCAGTACTTC | CASSLEEEQYF
NA | TRBJ2-1 | NA | TRBV2 | TGTGCCAGCAGTCTACGAGGGACACTTTACAATGAGCAGTTCTTC | CASSLRGTLYNEQFF
NA | TRBJ1-2 | NA | TRBV10-2 | TGCGCCAGCAGTCGGGCGGCGCTTGAGGGTGGCTACACCTTC | CASSRAALEGGYTF
NA | TRBJ2-7 | NA | TRBV7-9 | TGTGCCAGCAGCTTCCCGGGGGACTCGTACGAGCAGTACTTC | CASSFPGDSYEQYF
TRBD2 | TRBJ2-1 | NA | TRBV6-4 | TGTGCCAGCAGTGACTCAGCGGGGGGGGTCAATGAGCAGTTCTTC | CASSDSAGGVNEQFF
TRBD1 | TRBJ1-2 | NA | TRBV28 | TGTGCCAGCAGCCCGACAGGGGTCGATGGCTACACCTTC | CASSPTGVDGYTF
NA | TRBJ2-1 | NA | TRBV9 | TGTGCCAGCAGCGTAGAGCCTAGCTACAATGAGCAGTTCTTC | CASSVEPSYNEQFF
NA | TRBJ1-3 | once | TRBV11-2 | TGTGCCAGCAGCTGGGGGGAAGCGGGAAACACCATATATTTT | CASSWGEAGNTIYF
TRBD1 | TRBJ2-1 | NA | TRBV7-6 | TGTGCCACCGGGCAGAGGACAGGGGACTACAATGAGCAGTTCTTC | CATGQRTGDYNEQFF
TRBD2 | TRBJ2-3 | NA | TRBV4-1 | TGCGCCACGGCACTAGCGGGGGGGCCGGAGACGCAGTATTTT | CATALAGGPETQYF
NA | TRBJ2-3 | NA | TRBV5-4 | TGTGCCAGCAGCGGAGACCCGCCGGATACGCAGTATTTT | CASSGDPPDTQYF
NA | TRBJ2-7 | once | TRBV10-3 | TGTGCCATCAGTGAACAGGGTCCCTACGAGCAGTACTTC | CAISEQGPYEQYF
NA | TRBJ2-2 | NA | TRBV9 | TGTGCCAGCAGCGGAACCGGGACAACGAACACCGGGGAGCTGTTTTTT | CASSGTGTTNTGELFF
TRBD1 | TRBJ2-7 | NA | TRBV28 | TGTGCCAGCAGTTTACTTGGGACAGGCCTCTACGAGCAGTACTTC | CASSLLGTGLYEQYF